The T cell receptor (beta chain) under discussion was sequenced for a study of T cells expressing NK-cell markers. From its re-call of the 5' RACE reads, TCRdb lists each CDR3 protein once, without DNA. This table lists over 150,000 distinct CDR3 sequences. This CDR3 contains 14 residues. In germline, CDR1 is MNHEY, CDR2 SMNVEV (reference sequence). Sequences were obtained from blood T cells: a sorted CD56 or NKG2C T cell subset, CD4+ or CD8+ T cells, or bulk PBMC T cells (not recorded which). The TCR sequence derives from a woman aged 50 to 65 in good health. The J gene is TRBJ2-1, the V gene TRBV27. CDR3: CASRSRSSYNEQFF.